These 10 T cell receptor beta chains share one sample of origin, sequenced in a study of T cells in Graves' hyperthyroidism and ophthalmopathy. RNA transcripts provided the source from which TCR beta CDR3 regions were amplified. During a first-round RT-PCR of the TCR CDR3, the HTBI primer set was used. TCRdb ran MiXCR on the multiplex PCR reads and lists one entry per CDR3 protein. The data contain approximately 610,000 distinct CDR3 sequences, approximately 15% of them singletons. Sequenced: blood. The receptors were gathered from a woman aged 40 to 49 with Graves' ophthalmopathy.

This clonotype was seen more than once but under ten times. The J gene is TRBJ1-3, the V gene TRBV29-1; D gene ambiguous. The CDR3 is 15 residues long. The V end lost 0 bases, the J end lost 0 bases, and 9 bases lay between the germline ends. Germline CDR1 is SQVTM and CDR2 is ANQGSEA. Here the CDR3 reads CSVEDRFSSGNTIYF. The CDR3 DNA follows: TGCAGCGTTGAAGACCGGTTCAGCTCTGGAAACACCATATATTTT.

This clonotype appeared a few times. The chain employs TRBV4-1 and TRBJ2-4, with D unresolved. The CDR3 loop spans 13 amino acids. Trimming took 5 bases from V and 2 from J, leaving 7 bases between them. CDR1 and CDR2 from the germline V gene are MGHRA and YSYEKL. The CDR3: CASSAASKNIQYF. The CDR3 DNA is TGCGCCAGCAGCGCGGCGTCCAAAAACATTCAGTACTTC.

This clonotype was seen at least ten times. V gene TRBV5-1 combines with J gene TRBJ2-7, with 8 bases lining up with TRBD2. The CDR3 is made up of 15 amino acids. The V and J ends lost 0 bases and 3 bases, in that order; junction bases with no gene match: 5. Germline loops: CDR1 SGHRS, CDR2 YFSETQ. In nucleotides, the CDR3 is TGCGCCAGCAGCTTGGGGACTAGCAGGGGCTACGAGCAGTACTTC. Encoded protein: CASSLGTSRGYEQYF.

The CDR3 DNA follows: TGCGCCAGCAGCCCCGGGACTAGCGGGAGGGCCGTATCCTACGAGCAGTACTTC. This gives the protein CASSPGTSGRAVSYEQYF. The chain joins TRBV5-1 to TRBJ2-7, with 16 bases aligning to TRBD2. Germline V lookup: CDR1 SGHRS, CDR2 YFSETQ. The CDR3 sequence is 18 residues long. Trimming cost V 4 bases and J 1 base; bases outside gene matches: 8.

The CDR3 sequence is CASSFTGGGQSNQPQHF. In DNA form, the CDR3 reads TGTGCCAGTAGTTTCACAGGGGGCGGACAGAGCAATCAGCCCCAGCATTTT. V gene TRBV19 combines with J gene TRBJ1-5; 9 positions match TRBD1. The CDR3 sequence is 17 residues long. Unmatched junction bases numbered 9, after V lost 5 bases and J lost 1 base. Germline V gene data show CDR1 as LNHDA and CDR2 as SQIVND (reference sequence).

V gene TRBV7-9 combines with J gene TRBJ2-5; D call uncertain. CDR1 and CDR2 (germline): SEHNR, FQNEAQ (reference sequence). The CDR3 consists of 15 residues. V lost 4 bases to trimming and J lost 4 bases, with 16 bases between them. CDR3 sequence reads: CASSSPTILGETQYF. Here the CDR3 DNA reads TGTGCCAGCAGCTCCCCAACTATACTCGGAGAGACCCAGTACTTC.

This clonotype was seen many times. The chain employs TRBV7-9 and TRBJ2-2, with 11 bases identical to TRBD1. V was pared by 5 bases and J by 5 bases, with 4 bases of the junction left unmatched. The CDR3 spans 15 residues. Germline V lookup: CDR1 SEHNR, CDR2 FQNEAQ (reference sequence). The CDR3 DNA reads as TGTGCCAGCAGCACCGGGACAGGGGGGACCGGGGAGCTGTTTTTT. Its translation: CASSTGTGGTGELFF.

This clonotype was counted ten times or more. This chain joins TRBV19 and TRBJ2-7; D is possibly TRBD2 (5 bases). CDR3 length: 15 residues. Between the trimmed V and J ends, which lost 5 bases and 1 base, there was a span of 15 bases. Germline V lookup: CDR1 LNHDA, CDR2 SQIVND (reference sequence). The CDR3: CASSFGGLTSYEQYF. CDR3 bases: TGTGCCAGTAGTTTCGGAGGTCTAACTTCCTACGAGCAGTACTTC.

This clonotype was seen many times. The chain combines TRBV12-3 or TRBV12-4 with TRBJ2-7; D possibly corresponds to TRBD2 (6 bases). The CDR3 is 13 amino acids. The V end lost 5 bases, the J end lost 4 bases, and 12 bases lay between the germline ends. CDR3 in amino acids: CASSGDFAYEQYF. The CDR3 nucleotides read TGTGCCAGCAGTGGGGACTTCGCGTACGAGCAGTACTTC.

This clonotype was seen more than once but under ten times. The CDR3 loop is CAWSVSYGANVLTF. In DNA, the CDR3 is TGTGCCTGGAGTGTCAGTTACGGGGCCAACGTCCTGACTTTC. The V and J genes are TRBV30 and TRBJ2-6; D gene ambiguous. The germline V gene encodes CDR1 GTSNPN and CDR2 SVGIG (reference sequence). V was pared by 0 bases and J by 4 bases, with 7 bases between. There are 14 residues in the CDR3.